Following are 29 T cell receptor beta chains from one sample sequenced in a study of T cell responses to AZD1222 COVID-19 vaccine. The assay was immunoSEQ multiplex PCR, and TCRdb's table has in-frame clones only and misses some. This table holds 90,000 to 100,000 clones, around 89% found once. The material sequenced was peripheral blood, taken on day 0 of AZD1222 vaccination. These receptors came from an adult in good health.

This clone was observed a few times. V and J are TRBV4-3 and TRBJ2-5, with D unresolved. The CDR3 runs to 14 residues. Germline lookup yields CDR1 LGHNA and CDR2 YSLEER. Trimming pared 1 base from V and 5 bases from J, leaving 11 bases between. The CDR3 spells CASSQGRLGETQYF. CDR3 bases: TGCGCCAGCAGCCAAGGACGTCTTGGCGAGACCCAGTACTTC.

There are a few counts of this clone. The J gene is TRBJ1-2, the V gene TRBV5-1; D call uncertain. CDR3 length: 14 amino acids. Germline V CDR1 and CDR2: SGHRS, YFSETQ. V was cut by 0 bases and J by 4 bases, with 10 bases left in between. For the CDR3, the DNA is TGCGCCAGCAGCTTGGATCCAGAAACCTATGGCTACACCTTC. Translation: CASSLDPETYGYTF.

This CDR3 is CASRRSVNTEAFF. The DNA of the CDR3 is TGTGCCAGCAGGCGGTCTGTGAACACTGAAGCTTTCTTT. The chain carries TRBV27 and TRBJ1-1; D is undetermined. The CDR3 loop spans 13 amino acids. V gave up 6 bases and J gave up 0 bases, with 8 bases separating them. CDR1 and CDR2 from the germline V gene are MNHEY and SMNVEV (reference sequence).

The chain uses TRBV6-2 or TRBV6-3 and TRBJ2-3; D unclear. V was pared by 4 bases and J by 6 bases, with 8 bases between. The germline CDR1 and CDR2 sequences are MNHEY and SVGEGT. This CDR3 spans 12 amino acids. In nucleotides, the CDR3 is TGTGCCAGCAGTTCGAAACGGGATACGCAGTATTTT. Translated, it gives CASSSKRDTQYF.

The rearrangement links TRBV11-2 to TRBJ2-5; D is undetermined. Germline values: CDR1 SGHAT, CDR2 FQNNGV. There are 15 residues in the CDR3. The ends were cut back, 7 bases at V and 4 bases at J, with 19 bases in the middle. CDR3 region: CASTLGPTPSETQYF. The CDR3 nucleotides are TGTGCCAGCACGCTCGGGCCCACGCCCTCAGAGACCCAGTACTTC. Variable domain in full (rest from reference TRBV11-2 and TRBJ2-5): EAGVAQSPRYKIIEKRQSVAFWCNPISGHATLYWYQQILGQGPKLLIQFQNNGVVDDSQLPKDRFSAERLKGVDSTLKIQPAKLEDSAVYLCASTLGPTPSETQYFGPGTRLLVL.

Comments on this clone: The same CDR3 arises from other DNA sequences in this sample as well. The V and J genes are TRBV18 and TRBJ2-1, with 7 bases identical to TRBD1. V lost 1 base, J lost 7 bases, and 1 base stayed unmatched. The CDR3 contains 13 residues. Germline V gene lookup returns CDR1 KGHSH and CDR2 LQKENI. The CDR3 sequence: CASSPQGANEQFF. Written as DNA, the CDR3 is TGTGCCAGCTCACCACAGGGGGCGAATGAGCAGTTCTTC.

This chain joins TRBV6-5 and TRBJ1-6; 7 bases are shared with TRBD1. Trimming at V came to 2 bases and at J to 1 base, leaving 2 bases not matched to a gene. CDR3 size: 16 residues. The germline V gene has CDR1 MNHEY and CDR2 SVGAGI. Written as DNA, the CDR3 is TGTGCCAGCAGTTACCTGGGACAGTCCTATAATTCACCCCTCCACTTT. It encodes CASSYLGQSYNSPLHF.

The chain has TRBV7-2 and TRBJ2-3, with D possibly being TRBD2 (5 bases). V was cut by 5 bases and J by 5 bases, with 14 bases left in between. Germline V gives CDR1 SGHTA, CDR2 FQGNSA. The CDR3 loop spans 14 amino acids. The CDR3 DNA follows: TGTGCCAGCAGCACCCGCCCCGGGGAAGATACGCAGTATTTT. This translates into CASSTRPGEDTQYF.

Here the CDR3 reads CASSLGRISPLHF. DNA for the CDR3: TGTGCCAGCAGCTTAGGAAGGATTTCACCCCTCCACTTT. The chain employs TRBV7-2 and TRBJ1-6; no reliable D call. The CDR3 contains 13 residues. Trimming cost V 1 base and J 9 bases, with 7 bases left between them. Germline CDR1 SGHTA, CDR2 FQGNSA.

This clone was observed a handful of times. This chain joins TRBV5-6 and TRBJ2-3, with 9 bases lining up with TRBD2. This CDR3 spans 15 amino acids. CDR1 is SGHDT and CDR2 is YYEEEE in the germline V gene. Losses at the gene ends were 5 bases for V and 4 bases for J; bases not matched to a gene: 8. Here the CDR3 DNA reads TGTGCCAGCAGAAGGACTAGCGAATTTTCAGATACGCAGTATTTT. It codes for CASRRTSEFSDTQYF.

Worth noting for this clone: Other DNA variants within this sample encode the same CDR3. This rearrangement joins TRBV29-1 to TRBJ2-7; maybe TRBD1 (6 bases). From germline, CDR1 is SQVTM and CDR2 ANQGSEA. The CDR3 contains 12 residues. V lost 7 bases and J lost 0, with 10 bases in between. CDR3 sequence: CSAGQSSYEQYF. DNA of the CDR3: TGCAGCGCCGGACAGAGCTCCTACGAGCAGTACTTC.

V gene TRBV28 combines with J gene TRBJ1-2; D is perhaps TRBD1 (6 bases). Germline V lookup: CDR1 MDHEN, CDR2 SYDVKM. Trimming took 7 bases from V and 6 from J, leaving 12 bases between them. The CDR3 sequence is 12 residues long. The DNA of the CDR3 is TGTGCCAGCAAGTCGGACAGTAATGGCTACACCTTC. Protein product: CASKSDSNGYTF.

The V and J genes are TRBV12-3 or TRBV12-4 and TRBJ1-2; unclear D gene. The CDR3 runs 11 residues. V was trimmed by 3 bases and J by 8 bases, leaving 7 bases between them. The CDR3 DNA follows: TGTGCCAGCAGTTTGTCTGTAGGCTACACCTTC. Translating it yields CASSLSVGYTF.

This clone has a handful of counts. The chain has TRBV7-9 and TRBJ1-2; D is unresolved. CDR1 is SEHNR and CDR2 is FQNEAQ in the germline V gene (reference sequence). Trimming stripped 4 bases from V and 2 bases from J, with 17 bases between. The CDR3 runs 16 residues. In DNA form, the CDR3 reads TGTGCCAGCAGCTCCCCCGATCCTCGCCAGAACTATGGCTACACCTTC. Amino acid sequence: CASSSPDPRQNYGYTF.

CDR3 nucleotide sequence: TGTGCCAGCAGCCTGTTTGGTTATGGCTACACCTTC. This gives the protein CASSLFGYGYTF. This chain links TRBV5-8 with TRBJ1-2; D ambiguous. The CDR3 has 12 residues. V was shortened by 4 bases and J by 5 bases, with 9 bases between the two germline ends. Germline V CDR1 and CDR2: SGHTS, YDEGEE. The whole variable domain, remainder taken from reference TRBV5-8 and TRBJ1-2, is EAGVTQSPTHLIKTRGQQATLRCSPISGHTSVYWYQQALGLGLQFLLWYDEGEERNRGNFPPRFSGRQFPNYSSELNVNALELEDSALYLCASSLFGYGYTFGSGTRLTVV.

The chain links TRBV21-1 to TRBJ2-7; the D segment call TRBD2 is taken from the table without a DNA check. TRBV21-1 has pseudogene status. The CDR3 length is 10 residues. The CDR3 bases are TGTGCCAGCATCCCTTACGAGCAGTACTTC. Translating it yields CASIPYEQYF.

CDR3 sequence reads: CASNNQVSNQPQHF. CDR3 nucleotide sequence: TGTGCCAGCAATAACCAGGTTAGCAATCAGCCCCAGCATTTT. This chain uses TRBV6-5 with TRBJ1-5; D is unresolved. CDR1 and CDR2 (germline): MNHEY, SVGAGI. The length of the CDR3 is 14 residues. Trimming shortened V by 7 bases and J by 0 bases, and 10 bases separated the two germline ends.

The chain employs TRBV7-6 and TRBJ1-2; 9 bases are a match to TRBD1. Germline CDR1 is SGHVS and CDR2 is FNYEAQ. This CDR3 has 17 amino acids. The V gene end was trimmed by 6 bases and the J gene end by 7 bases; junction bases not matched to a gene: 18. CDR3 sequence reads: CASSAGTGTRFFSGYTF. CDR3 coding DNA: TGTGCCAGCAGTGCCGGGACAGGGACCCGCTTCTTCTCTGGCTACACCTTC.

This clone appeared a single time. The J gene is TRBJ1-3, the V gene TRBV29-1; D is unresolved. From germline, CDR1 is SQVTM and CDR2 ANQGSEA. Trimming left V 7 bases short and J 0 bases short, with 13 bases between. This CDR3 comprises 14 residues. The CDR3 sequence: CSARTDSSGNTIYF. CDR3 sequence (DNA): TGCAGCGCCCGGACCGATAGCTCTGGAAACACCATATATTTT.

This chain joins TRBV7-2 and TRBJ1-3; 8 nucleotides align to TRBD1. The junction had 6 bases not matched to a gene; V was cut back by 5 bases and J by 3 bases. CDR3 length equals 15 residues. Germline V gene data show CDR1 as SGHTA and CDR2 as FQGNSA. DNA of the CDR3: TGTGCCAGCAGCGCCCGGACAGGGTTTGGAAACACCATATATTTT. Its translation: CASSARTGFGNTIYF.

V gene TRBV19 combines with J gene TRBJ1-2; no clear D gene. With 7 bases removed from V and 1 base from J, the gap between germline ends came to 19 bases. The germline V gene encodes CDR1 LNHDA and CDR2 SQIVND (reference sequence). The CDR3 runs to 16 residues. The CDR3 region is CASIPSASRNNYGYTF. Written as DNA, the CDR3 is TGTGCCAGTATCCCGTCCGCCAGCCGGAATAACTATGGCTACACCTTC.

This clone has only one observation. The rearrangement uses TRBV6-5 and TRBJ1-2; the D gene is possibly TRBD1 (5 bases). The germline V and J ends were trimmed by 6 bases and 4 bases, with 15 bases remaining between them. Germline CDR1 reads MNHEY; CDR2 reads SVGAGI. The CDR3 is 14 residues long. The CDR3 loop reads CASSYLQGPYGYTF. CDR3 in DNA: TGTGCCAGCAGCTACCTTCAGGGACCCTATGGCTACACCTTC.

V gene TRBV28 combines with J gene TRBJ2-7, with a possible D match to TRBD1 (5 bases). The V end was cut by 4 bases, the J end by 0 bases, with 7 bases between. This CDR3 has 13 amino acids. Looked up from germline, CDR1 is MDHEN and CDR2 is SYDVKM. The CDR3 spells CASSWGSSYEQYF. In DNA form, the CDR3 reads TGTGCCAGCAGTTGGGGCAGCTCCTACGAGCAGTACTTC.

This chain joins TRBV21-1 and TRBJ1-4. TRBV21-1 is given as a pseudogene. This CDR3 is built from 16 residues. CDR3 loop: CASSKEGGVSDEKLFF. CDR3 nucleotides: TGTGCCAGCAGCAAAGAGGGCGGCGTGTCGGATGAAAAACTGTTTTTT.

The CDR3 protein is CASSATRGNGETQYF. CDR3 nucleotide sequence: TGTGCCAGCAGTGCCACCCGGGGAAATGGGGAGACCCAGTACTTC. The V call is TRBV6-2 or TRBV6-3, the J call TRBJ2-5, with D tentatively TRBD2 (5 bases). Germline CDR1 is MNHEY and CDR2 is SVGEGT. V gave up 5 bases and J gave up 5 bases, with 18 bases separating them. There are 15 residues in the CDR3.

The chain's CDR3 is CASSVGQDNSPLHF. The CDR3 nucleotides read TGTGCCAGCAGCGTGGGACAGGATAATTCACCCCTCCACTTT. The chain carries TRBV7-2 and TRBJ1-6, with 8 bases fitting TRBD1. V was pared by 5 bases and J by 5 bases, with 2 bases of the junction left unmatched. Per germline, CDR1 SGHTA and CDR2 FQGNSA. The CDR3 is 14 residues long.

This sequence joins TRBV15 and TRBJ2-3, with TRBD2 identical over 9 bases. This CDR3 has 15 residues. The germline gives CDR1 LNHNV, CDR2 YYDKDF (reference sequence). J gave up 1 base and V 3 bases, and 2 bases lay outside the gene matches. The CDR3 loop reads CATSRRLAGTDTQYF. CDR3 bases: TGTGCCACCAGCAGGAGACTAGCGGGCACAGATACGCAGTATTTT.

This chain links TRBV13 with TRBJ2-5; TRBD2 is a possible D gene (6 bases). Trimming took 4 bases from V and 6 from J, leaving 15 bases between them. The CDR3 spans 14 residues. Germline V gene data show CDR1 as PRHDT and CDR2 as FYEKMQ (reference sequence). The CDR3 protein is CASSSSVGSKTQYF. CDR3 nucleotides: TGTGCCAGCAGCTCGAGCGTCGGGAGCAAGACCCAGTACTTC.

The chain combines TRBV7-2 with TRBJ1-5; a weak D match, TRBD1 (6 bases). V lost 4 bases and J 5 bases, leaving 12 bases between the germline ends. Germline-derived CDR1 and CDR2 are SGHTA and FQGNSA. The CDR3 is 14 residues long. The CDR3 reads CASSSGRGYQPQHF. The CDR3 DNA reads as TGTGCCAGCAGCTCGGGCAGGGGTTATCAGCCCCAGCATTTT.